Listed below are T cell receptor beta chains from one sample, sequenced in a study of T-cell reconstitution after alpha-beta-depleted transplantation in children. Each CDR3 protein is one row after TCRdb ran MiXCR on the PCR reads. Of 450,000 to 700,000 distinct CDR3 sequences in the sample, 20% to 30% were seen once. The source material was PBMCs, sampled before TCRalphabeta/CD19-depleted stem cell transplant. The source is a boy in the first two years of life with Wiskott-Aldrich syndrome, due to receive a stem cell transplant. CDR3s include the opening cysteine and the closing phenylalanine or tryptophan. Fields, in order: V gene, D gene, clone size, J gene, CDR3 protein, CDR3 DNA. A D gene is named only where the DNA matches it firmly. For some rows the clone size is stated as once, few or many, or as a class when expanded; others skip it.

v_gene: TRBV11-1; d_gene: TRBD1; abundance: few; j_gene: TRBJ1-2; CDR3aa: CASSLGQAYYTF; CDR3nt: TGTGCCAGCAGCCTGGGACAGGCTTACTACACCTTC
v_gene: TRBV20-1; d_gene: TRBD2; abundance: few; j_gene: TRBJ2-1; CDR3aa: CSARFAAGGKRGEQFF; CDR3nt: TGCAGTGCTAGGTTCGCGGCGGGAGGAAAGCGCGGTGAGCAGTTCTTC
v_gene: TRBV5-6; d_gene: TRBD2; abundance: NA; j_gene: TRBJ2-7; CDR3aa: CASSRRASGRYNEQYF; CDR3nt: TGTGCCAGCAGCCGCAGGGCTAGCGGGAGGTACAACGAGCAGTACTTC
v_gene: TRBV5-1; d_gene: TRBD1; abundance: NA; j_gene: TRBJ1-1; CDR3aa: CASIRGPPNTEAFF; CDR3nt: TGCGCCAGCATCAGGGGGCCTCCGAACACTGAAGCTTTCTTT
v_gene: TRBV7-8; d_gene: NA; abundance: few; j_gene: TRBJ2-1; CDR3aa: CASSLSARLSSYNEQFF; CDR3nt: TGTGCCAGCAGCTTATCGGCCCGGTTGAGCTCCTACAATGAGCAGTTCTTC
v_gene: TRBV5-6; d_gene: NA; abundance: few; j_gene: TRBJ2-1; CDR3aa: CASSSQWNDRFF; CDR3nt: TGTGCCAGCAGCTCGCAATGGAATGATCGGTTCTTC
v_gene: TRBV5-1; d_gene: NA; abundance: NA; j_gene: TRBJ2-3; CDR3aa: CASSVSGATQYF; CDR3nt: TGCGCCAGCAGCGTAAGTGGGGCTACGCAGTATTTT
v_gene: TRBV10-1; d_gene: TRBD1; abundance: few; j_gene: TRBJ2-7; CDR3aa: CASSNRGLPYEQYF; CDR3nt: TGCGCCAGCAGTAACAGGGGGCTCCCCTACGAGCAGTACTTC
v_gene: TRBV6-1; d_gene: NA; abundance: NA; j_gene: TRBJ1-4; CDR3aa: CASSGAGRINEKLFF; CDR3nt: TGTGCCAGCAGTGGAGCGGGACGGATTAATGAAAAACTGTTTTTT
v_gene: TRBV20-1; d_gene: NA; abundance: few; j_gene: TRBJ1-6; CDR3aa: CSATQGSGASYNSPLHF; CDR3nt: TGCAGTGCTACCCAGGGGAGTGGTGCCTCCTATAATTCACCCCTCCACTTT
v_gene: TRBV7-8; d_gene: TRBD2; abundance: few; j_gene: TRBJ2-1; CDR3aa: CASSLISGSVGFF; CDR3nt: TGTGCCAGCAGCTTAATTAGCGGGAGTGTCGGGTTCTTC
v_gene: TRBV28; d_gene: NA; abundance: NA; j_gene: TRBJ2-3; CDR3aa: CASSSPFSRDQGGDTQYF; CDR3nt: TGTGCCAGCAGTTCTCCTTTCTCCAGGGACCAAGGTGGAGATACGCAGTATTTT
v_gene: TRBV7-2; d_gene: TRBD1; abundance: few; j_gene: TRBJ1-2; CDR3aa: CASSLAGVGGQRGYTF; CDR3nt: TGTGCCAGCAGCTTAGCTGGAGTTGGGGGACAGCGTGGCTACACCTTC
v_gene: TRBV5-1; d_gene: NA; abundance: once; j_gene: TRBJ2-1; CDR3aa: CASSPLMNEQFF; CDR3nt: TGCGCCAGCAGTCCCCTAATGAATGAGCAGTTCTTC
v_gene: TRBV29-1; d_gene: NA; abundance: NA; j_gene: TRBJ2-7; CDR3aa: CSVEGGRYEQYF; CDR3nt: TGCAGCGTTGAAGGGGGCCGCTACGAGCAGTACTTC
v_gene: TRBV5-1; d_gene: NA; abundance: few; j_gene: TRBJ1-2; CDR3aa: CASSKGVGGHGYTF; CDR3nt: TGCGCCAGCAGCAAGGGAGTCGGGGGGCATGGCTACACCTTC
v_gene: TRBV20-1; d_gene: TRBD2; abundance: NA; j_gene: TRBJ2-3; CDR3aa: CSARDPGGAGVGDTQYF; CDR3nt: TGCAGTGCTAGAGACCCGGGAGGAGCGGGAGTAGGGGATACGCAGTATTTT
v_gene: TRBV11-2; d_gene: NA; abundance: few; j_gene: TRBJ2-1; CDR3aa: CASSFGASDHNEQFF; CDR3nt: TGTGCCAGCAGCTTCGGAGCTAGCGATCACAATGAGCAGTTCTTC
v_gene: TRBV12-3/TRBV12-4; d_gene: NA; abundance: NA; j_gene: TRBJ2-3; CDR3aa: CATNSRGGSTDTQYF; CDR3nt: TGTGCCACCAACTCGAGAGGCGGTAGCACAGATACGCAGTATTTT
v_gene: TRBV5-1; d_gene: TRBD1; abundance: NA; j_gene: TRBJ2-7; CDR3aa: CASSLSRDRGEQYF; CDR3nt: TGCGCCAGCAGCCTCTCCCGGGACAGGGGCGAGCAGTACTTC
v_gene: TRBV5-1; d_gene: NA; abundance: NA; j_gene: TRBJ2-2; CDR3aa: CASSPQGSYTGELFF; CDR3nt: TGCGCCAGCAGCCCCCAGGGTTCATACACCGGGGAGCTGTTTTTT
v_gene: TRBV20-1; d_gene: NA; abundance: few; j_gene: TRBJ1-1; CDR3aa: CSAKVPNTEAFF; CDR3nt: TGCAGTGCAAAGGTCCCTAACACTGAAGCTTTCTTT
v_gene: TRBV20-1; d_gene: TRBD2; abundance: few; j_gene: TRBJ2-1; CDR3aa: CSVLLGRADEQFF; CDR3nt: TGCAGTGTTTTGCTGGGGAGGGCCGATGAGCAGTTCTTC
v_gene: TRBV29-1; d_gene: NA; abundance: NA; j_gene: TRBJ2-5; CDR3aa: CSVEWGGGETQYF; CDR3nt: TGCAGCGTTGAGTGGGGAGGGGGAGAGACCCAGTACTTC
v_gene: TRBV20-1; d_gene: TRBD1; abundance: NA; j_gene: TRBJ1-1; CDR3aa: CSARVFGGQGSGGDSEAFF; CDR3nt: TGCAGTGCTAGAGTATTCGGGGGACAGGGGAGCGGAGGGGATTCTGAAGCTTTCTTT
v_gene: TRBV20-1; d_gene: TRBD2; abundance: NA; j_gene: TRBJ2-3; CDR3aa: CSASRLAGVSDTQYF; CDR3nt: TGCAGTGCCAGCCGACTAGCGGGAGTCTCAGATACGCAGTATTTT
v_gene: TRBV2; d_gene: TRBD2; abundance: few; j_gene: TRBJ2-3; CDR3aa: CASSEALLAGRLNTDTQYF; CDR3nt: TGTGCCAGCAGTGAAGCGTTGCTAGCGGGTCGACTTAACACAGATACGCAGTATTTT
v_gene: TRBV5-1; d_gene: NA; abundance: few; j_gene: TRBJ2-2; CDR3aa: CASSLQPTGTGELFF; CDR3nt: TGCGCCAGCAGCTTGCAGCCTACGGGCACCGGGGAGCTGTTTTTT
v_gene: TRBV20-1; d_gene: TRBD2; abundance: NA; j_gene: TRBJ2-7; CDR3aa: CSAGTTSDYEQYF; CDR3nt: TGCAGTGCTGGCACTACTAGCGACTACGAGCAGTACTTC
v_gene: TRBV5-1; d_gene: TRBD2; abundance: few; j_gene: TRBJ2-7; CDR3aa: CASSLGGGLAISYEQYF; CDR3nt: TGCGCCAGCAGCTTGGGGGGGGGACTAGCGATCTCCTACGAGCAGTACTTC
v_gene: TRBV10-3; d_gene: TRBD1; abundance: NA; j_gene: TRBJ2-7; CDR3aa: CAILRDRGSAQYF; CDR3nt: TGTGCCATCCTGCGGGACAGGGGTTCCGCGCAGTACTTC
v_gene: TRBV20-1; d_gene: NA; abundance: few; j_gene: TRBJ2-7; CDR3aa: CSARAPDRAYEQYF; CDR3nt: TGCAGTGCTAGGGCCCCCGACAGAGCCTACGAGCAGTACTTC
v_gene: TRBV20-1; d_gene: NA; abundance: NA; j_gene: TRBJ2-3; CDR3aa: CSARGPKDFSDTQYF; CDR3nt: TGCAGTGCTAGAGGTCCGAAGGACTTTTCAGATACGCAGTATTTT
v_gene: TRBV7-2; d_gene: NA; abundance: NA; j_gene: TRBJ1-3; CDR3aa: CASSRPRWGGSGNTIYF; CDR3nt: TGTGCCAGCAGCCGACCCAGGTGGGGTGGCTCTGGAAACACCATATATTTT
v_gene: TRBV2; d_gene: NA; abundance: NA; j_gene: TRBJ2-1; CDR3aa: CASRGPGIDEQFF; CDR3nt: TGTGCCAGCAGGGGGCCAGGTATCGATGAGCAGTTCTTC
v_gene: TRBV5-1; d_gene: TRBD2; abundance: NA; j_gene: TRBJ2-5; CDR3aa: CASSLSHGRAGETQYF; CDR3nt: TGCGCCAGCAGCTTGTCGCACGGGAGGGCCGGGGAGACCCAGTACTTC
v_gene: TRBV10-3; d_gene: NA; abundance: few; j_gene: TRBJ2-6; CDR3aa: CAISEVSGANVLTF; CDR3nt: TGTGCCATCAGTGAGGTCTCTGGGGCCAACGTCCTGACTTTC
v_gene: TRBV12-3/TRBV12-4; d_gene: TRBD1; abundance: once; j_gene: TRBJ2-1; CDR3aa: CASRQTGTSYNEQFF; CDR3nt: TGTGCCAGCAGACAGACAGGGACCTCCTACAATGAGCAGTTCTTC
v_gene: TRBV20-1; d_gene: TRBD2; abundance: NA; j_gene: TRBJ2-1; CDR3aa: CSARVAGHSYNEQFF; CDR3nt: TGCAGTGCTAGAGTAGCGGGACACTCCTACAATGAGCAGTTCTTC
v_gene: TRBV5-1; d_gene: NA; abundance: NA; j_gene: TRBJ1-2; CDR3aa: CASSLDVFGGGYTF; CDR3nt: TGCGCCAGCAGCTTGGATGTTTTTGGCGGTGGCTACACCTTC
v_gene: TRBV5-1; d_gene: TRBD2; abundance: NA; j_gene: TRBJ2-7; CDR3aa: CASSLGVAGAKQYF; CDR3nt: TGCGCCAGCAGCTTGGGGGTAGCGGGAGCGAAGCAGTACTTC
v_gene: TRBV5-1; d_gene: TRBD2; abundance: NA; j_gene: TRBJ2-7; CDR3aa: CASSLGTSGNEQYF; CDR3nt: TGCGCCAGCAGCTTGGGGACTAGCGGGAACGAGCAGTACTTC
v_gene: TRBV25-1; d_gene: NA; abundance: few; j_gene: TRBJ2-5; CDR3aa: CASSRDGIKSETQYF; CDR3nt: TGTGCCAGCAGTCGTGACGGGATAAAATCAGAGACCCAGTACTTC
v_gene: TRBV5-1; d_gene: NA; abundance: few; j_gene: TRBJ2-6; CDR3aa: CASSLAGYGANVLTF; CDR3nt: TGCGCCAGCAGCTTGGCAGGTTATGGGGCCAACGTCCTGACTTTC
v_gene: TRBV20-1; d_gene: NA; abundance: few; j_gene: TRBJ2-2; CDR3aa: CSARRLGELFF; CDR3nt: TGCAGTGCTAGACGCCTCGGGGAGCTGTTTTTT
v_gene: TRBV20-1; d_gene: TRBD1; abundance: NA; j_gene: TRBJ2-7; CDR3aa: CSARKGQGAYEQYF; CDR3nt: TGCAGTGCTAGGAAGGGACAGGGAGCCTACGAGCAGTACTTC
v_gene: TRBV20-1; d_gene: NA; abundance: few; j_gene: TRBJ1-2; CDR3aa: CSASRGPNYGYTF; CDR3nt: TGCAGTGCTAGTAGGGGTCCTAACTATGGCTACACCTTC
v_gene: TRBV5-6; d_gene: NA; abundance: few; j_gene: TRBJ1-2; CDR3aa: CASSLFRDIDGYTF; CDR3nt: TGTGCCAGCAGCTTATTTCGGGACATAGATGGCTACACCTTC
v_gene: TRBV28; d_gene: NA; abundance: few; j_gene: TRBJ2-5; CDR3aa: CASSLWGPGRGETQYF; CDR3nt: TGTGCCAGCAGTTTATGGGGTCCAGGGAGAGGAGAGACCCAGTACTTC
v_gene: TRBV12-3/TRBV12-4; d_gene: NA; abundance: few; j_gene: TRBJ1-3; CDR3aa: CASSLGRVSGNTIYF; CDR3nt: TGTGCCAGCAGTTTGGGCAGGGTATCTGGAAACACCATATATTTT
v_gene: TRBV7-9; d_gene: NA; abundance: NA; j_gene: TRBJ1-2; CDR3aa: CASSFEGYNYGYTF; CDR3nt: TGTGCCAGCAGCTTCGAGGGCTATAACTATGGCTACACCTTC
v_gene: TRBV9; d_gene: TRBD1; abundance: NA; j_gene: TRBJ2-2; CDR3aa: CASSNGQGPNTGELFF; CDR3nt: TGTGCCAGCAGCAACGGACAGGGCCCGAACACCGGGGAGCTGTTTTTT
v_gene: TRBV20-1; d_gene: TRBD2; abundance: NA; j_gene: TRBJ2-7; CDR3aa: CSAITAGVGYEQYF; CDR3nt: TGCAGTGCTATAACGGCGGGAGTAGGATACGAGCAGTACTTC